Reported below is one T cell receptor beta chain. This clonotype was recorded at least ten times. Its specific antigen is unknown. No clone much larger than this one lies a single base away; base qualities are absent. The CDR3 runs 18 residues from the cysteine to the phenylalanine. Kept here is only the CDR3 DNA, which spans 54 bases and is read in frame from base 1. Via the germline V gene, CDR1 is SGHNT and CDR2 YENEEA. Clipping removes 3 bases from V and 0 bases from J, with 8 as the unmatched junction base count. The meaning of the sample's treatment or condition label: allogeneic hematopoietic cell transplantation with graft depleted of TCRalphabeta T cells and CD19 B cells. The children who served as transplant recipients had been given grafts of TCRalphabeta/CD19-depleted allogeneic hematopoietic cells. Library method: PCR. Instrument used: Illumina HiSeq 2500. Molecular barcoding was employed in the preparation of TCR libraries, with unique molecular identifiers being used to normalize TCRbeta repertoire quantification. Through fastp at Q25 and MiXCR, TCRdb rebuilt clones from the public reads, retaining in-frame beta chains. Identical CDR3 proteins give one entry, which carries the most common genes and DNA. The sample includes 150,000 to 250,000 distinct CDR3 sequences, with 5% to 7.5% observed a single time. The top ten clones comprise roughly 4.5% of the sample.

This sample stems from a study of T-cell reconstitution after alpha-beta-depleted transplantation in children (TCRdb year 2016). Some background on the complete study: Using TCR repertoire profiling, the study followed T-cell immune reconstitution in a quantitative way in children after TCRalphabeta/CD19-depleted allogeneic hematopoietic cell transplantation. Summary of the overall study and its limitations: In some patients, the high TCRbeta diversity seen at day 60 was put down to recipient T cells and intrathymic progenitors that had survived conditioning. Over the following months the frequencies of hyperexpanded clones went down, and after one year T-cell counts and TCRbeta diversity were mostly credited to newly produced T cells. Apparently early alphabetaT-cell count recovery about two months after transplant reportedly relied on only several hundred rapidly expanded clones derived from non-depleted graft cells.

The clonotype originates from a girl under three years old with combined immunodeficiency, due to receive a stem cell transplant. The material sequenced was PBMCs, taken before TCRalphabeta/CD19-depleted stem cell transplant. The chain links TRBV11-3 with TRBJ2-7; the junction holds 13 bases that match TRBD2. The CDR3 protein: CASSFGLAGAGGSYEQYF. The sequenced DNA is TGTGCCAGCAGCTTCGGACTAGCGGGGGCCGGTGGCTCCTACGAGCAGTACTTC.